This entry lists 21 T cell receptor beta chains sequenced from one sample in a study of cytomegalovirus exposure and HLA in healthy donors. 60 Vbeta and 13 Jbeta primers were used in PCR. TCRdb keeps only in-frame clones here, not all; method: immunoSEQ multiplex PCR. The table has some 67,000 clones, 75% seen once. The source material was PBMCs. The receptors originated from a man in his sixties in good health and CMV-seropositive.

The chain is built from TRBV5-1 and TRBJ1-5, with D perhaps TRBD1 (5 bases). The germline V gene has CDR1 SGHRS and CDR2 YFSETQ. Trimming stripped 1 base from V and 3 bases from J, with 11 bases between. The CDR3 runs 15 residues. The chain's CDR3 is CASSLICRDNQPQHF. CDR3 DNA: TGCGCCAGCAGCTTGATATGCAGGGACAATCAGCCCCAGCATTTT.

V is TRBV5-4 and J is TRBJ1-6; perhaps TRBD1 as D (5 bases). The CDR3 extends over 14 amino acids. CDR1 SGHNT and CDR2 YYREEE come from the germline V gene (reference sequence). Between the trimmed V and J ends, which lost 4 bases and 5 bases, there was a span of 10 bases. CDR3 sequence reads: CASSIDRNNSPLHF. CDR3 in DNA: TGTGCCAGCAGCATAGACAGAAATAATTCACCCCTCCACTTT. Supplemented by reference TRBV5-4 and TRBJ1-6, the full variable domain reads ETGVTQSPTHLIKTRGQQVTLRCSSQSGHNTVSWYQQALGQGPQFIFQYYREEENGRGNFPPRFSGLQFPNYSSELNVNALELDDSALYLCASSIDRNNSPLHFGNGTRLTVT.

Comments on this clone: The junction and the germline gene differ at one end; a read error may be behind it. This sequence joins TRBV6-5 and TRBJ2-1; 8 nucleotides match TRBD2. This CDR3 is 16 amino acids long. The germline V gene encodes CDR1 MNHEY and CDR2 SVGAGI. CDR3 sequence (DNA): TGTGCCGGCAGTTACCGGGGGGGGAGCTCCTACAATGAGCAGTTCTTC. Translation: CAGSYRGGSSYNEQFF.

This clone was seen more than once but under ten times. The gene calls are TRBV6-5 and TRBJ2-2; the match to TRBD1 covers 7 bases. The V gene's germline CDR1 is MNHEY and CDR2 SVGAGI. V shed 2 bases and J 5 bases; nucleotides not matched to a gene: 5. The CDR3 covers 15 residues. CDR3 amino acids: CASSYRDRATGELFF. In nucleotides, the CDR3 is TGTGCCAGCAGTTACCGTGACAGGGCGACCGGGGAGCTGTTTTTT.

V usage is TRBV19 and J usage is TRBJ1-1; 8 bases fit TRBD1. Germline CDR1 and CDR2: LNHDA and SQIVND (reference sequence). This CDR3 is 14 amino acids long. With V trimmed by 8 bases and J by 1 base, 6 bases remained unmatched. CDR3: CASADRGANTEAFF. In DNA form, the CDR3 reads TGTGCCAGTGCAGACAGGGGCGCGAACACTGAAGCTTTCTTT.

This clone has only one observation. This sequence joins TRBV19 and TRBJ2-1; 9 bases align to TRBD2. The junction had 7 bases not matched to a gene; V was cut back by 3 bases and J by 10 bases. This CDR3 contains 14 residues. The germline gives CDR1 LNHDA, CDR2 SQIVND (reference sequence). The CDR3 spells CASSMREGRGEQFF. In nucleotides, the CDR3 is TGTGCCAGTAGTATGCGGGAGGGTCGAGGCGAGCAGTTCTTC.

The genes are TRBV18 and TRBJ2-3, with TRBD2 matching 11 bases. The CDR3 is made up of 15 amino acids. The germline gives CDR1 KGHSH, CDR2 LQKENI. The V and J ends lost 6 bases and 5 bases, in that order; junction bases with no gene match: 7. The CDR3 DNA is TGTGCCAGCTCCCTTAGCGGGGGGGCCGTAGATACGCAGTATTTT. This translates into CASSLSGGAVDTQYF.

This chain uses TRBV19 with TRBJ1-1; D is possibly TRBD1 (5 bases). Germline lookup yields CDR1 LNHDA and CDR2 SQIVND (reference sequence). The CDR3 runs 13 residues. V shed 9 bases and J shed 2 bases, with 13 bases lying between them. In nucleotides, the CDR3 is TGTGCCAGCCGGGGAGGGGTAAACACTGAAGCTTTCTTT. This encodes CASRGGVNTEAFF.

The chain carries TRBV7-6 and TRBJ1-6; 7 bases agree with TRBD1. The CDR3 is made up of 15 amino acids. V was clipped by 5 bases and J by 6 bases; unmatched bases: 7. Per germline, CDR1 SGHVS and CDR2 FNYEAQ. CDR3 coding DNA: TGTGCCAGCAGCGCCCGACAGGGTAGTAATTCACCCCTCCACTTT. It is translated as CASSARQGSNSPLHF.

The rearrangement links TRBV5-4 to TRBJ2-1, with 12 bases aligning to TRBD2. Germline assignment: CDR1 SGHNT and CDR2 YYREEE (reference sequence). Losses at the gene ends were 4 bases for V and 11 bases for J; bases not matched to a gene: 10. This CDR3 contains 15 residues. CDR3 residues: CASSDEALAGGKQFF. The CDR3 region has the DNA TGTGCCAGCAGCGACGAAGCACTAGCGGGGGGTAAGCAGTTCTTC.

The chain joins TRBV19 to TRBJ2-1; 14 bases are a match to TRBD2. J was trimmed by 8 bases and V by 5 bases; bases with no gene match: 5. This CDR3 region has 15 residues. CDR1 and CDR2 from the germline V gene are LNHDA and SQIVND (reference sequence). In nucleotides, the CDR3 is TGTGCCAGTAGTTCGCGACTAGCGGGGGGGCATGAGCAGTTCTTC. This sequence encodes CASSSRLAGGHEQFF.

The chain joins TRBV5-1 to TRBJ2-4; possible D gene TRBD2, 5 bases. V gave up 2 bases and J gave up 8 bases, with 14 bases separating them. The CDR3 covers 14 residues. Germline assignment: CDR1 SGHRS and CDR2 YFSETQ. The chain's CDR3 is CASSFSAGKDIQYF. CDR3 coding DNA: TGCGCCAGCAGCTTCTCGGCCGGGAAGGACATTCAGTACTTC.

The chain links TRBV5-4 to TRBJ1-1, with a possible D match to TRBD1 (6 bases). The germline V gene encodes CDR1 SGHNT and CDR2 YYREEE (reference sequence). V lost 3 bases and J 3 bases, leaving 12 bases between the germline ends. The CDR3 length is 14 residues. In nucleotides, the CDR3 is TGTGCCAGCAGCTCCCTTGACAGGTACACTGAAGCTTTCTTT. The encoded protein is CASSSLDRYTEAFF.

The chain carries TRBV6-5 and TRBJ1-1, with D uncertain. Trimming took off 2 bases at V and 1 base at J, with 11 bases between the two ends. The germline CDR1 and CDR2 sequences are MNHEY and SVGAGI. This CDR3 is 15 amino acids long. The CDR3 nucleotides are TGTGCCAGCAGTTACCCCGGGAGGGAGAACACTGAAGCTTTCTTT. This sequence encodes CASSYPGRENTEAFF.

CDR3 DNA sequence: TGTGCCAGCAGCCCCGGAGTAGCGGGGCCCACCTACGAGCAGTACTTC. Its translation: CASSPGVAGPTYEQYF. The chain links TRBV7-9 to TRBJ2-7; 8 bases are a match to TRBD2. V trimming: 5 bases; J trimming: 2 bases; junction bases outside the gene matches: 11. Per germline, CDR1 SEHNR and CDR2 FQNEAQ (reference sequence). The CDR3 contains 16 residues.

This chain uses TRBV29-1 with TRBJ1-1; D not certain. The CDR3 sequence is 14 residues long. V was trimmed by 5 bases and J by 1 base, leaving 14 bases between them. Germline values: CDR1 SQVTM, CDR2 ANQGSEA. The CDR3 region has the DNA TGCAGCGTTAGATCGGGAACGCCGAACACTGAAGCTTTCTTT. Translated: CSVRSGTPNTEAFF.

The chain uses TRBV10-3 and TRBJ1-5; D is ambiguous. Trimming took 5 bases from V and 5 from J, leaving 7 bases between them. The CDR3 is 12 amino acids. The V gene's germline CDR1 is ENHRY and CDR2 SYGVKD. The CDR3 spells CAISPVDQPQHF. The CDR3, as DNA: TGTGCCATCAGTCCGGTGGATCAGCCCCAGCATTTT.

V gene TRBV19 combines with J gene TRBJ2-7, with TRBD1 identical over 8 bases. The CDR3 length is 15 residues. CDR1 LNHDA and CDR2 SQIVND come from the germline V gene (reference sequence). J lost 3 bases, V lost 8 bases, and 12 bases had no gene match. CDR3 loop: CASSVRDRQNYEQYF. The CDR3 coding sequence is TGTGCCAGTTCTGTTCGGGACAGGCAAAACTACGAGCAGTACTTC.

This chain joins TRBV6-5 and TRBJ2-1; 9 bases fit TRBD2. The CDR3 totals 15 residues. V shed 2 bases and J 4 bases; nucleotides not matched to a gene: 3. Germline lookup yields CDR1 MNHEY and CDR2 SVGAGI. CDR3 sequence: CASSYRLAVYNEQFF. DNA for the CDR3: TGTGCCAGCAGTTACCGACTAGCGGTTTACAATGAGCAGTTCTTC.

This clone was detected only a few times. The chain joins TRBV5-1 to TRBJ2-5, with D tentatively TRBD1 (6 bases). Germline V lookup: CDR1 SGHRS, CDR2 YFSETQ. The CDR3 is 16 residues long. The V gene lost 3 bases and the J gene lost 5 bases, with 20 bases spanning the gap. CDR3 nucleotides: TGCGCCAGCAGCTCGGGAACAGGGTTTACCGGGGAGACCCAGTACTTC. Translation: CASSSGTGFTGETQYF.

This rearrangement joins TRBV27 to TRBJ2-1, with D possibly TRBD1 on 6 matching bases. Trimming took 4 bases from V and 6 from J, leaving 10 bases between them. The CDR3 sequence is 13 residues long. Looked up from germline, CDR1 is MNHEY and CDR2 is SMNVEV (reference sequence). For the CDR3, the DNA is TGTGCCAGCAGTTCCAGGGGCGCCAATGAGCAGTTCTTC. It yields the protein CASSSRGANEQFF.